Listed below are T cell receptor beta chains from one sample, sequenced in a study of identical twins. TCRdb re-called the 5' RACE reads through MiXCR, storing one row per CDR3 protein. The sample has about 220,000 distinct CDR3 sequences, over 5% seen once. These data also formed part of another study, on T cells expressing NK-cell markers.

The sample consisted of CD8+ T cells sorted from blood. Receptors originate from a woman between 18 and 29 years old in good health. The CDR3 runs from the conserved cysteine through the conserved F or W. The order of the fields is D gene, V gene, clone size, J gene, CDR3 DNA, CDR3 protein. The D gene is left open where the match is weak. Size tells how often a clone was seen (once, few, many) or the class of an expanded clone, and some rows leave it out.

.,TRBV5-5,many,TRBJ2-3,TGTGCCAGCAGCTTTACCACAGATACGCAGTATTTT,CASSFTTDTQYF
TRBD2,TRBV30,few,TRBJ2-2,TGTGCCTGGAGCCGGCGGGAGTCGTTCACCGGGGAGCTGTTTTTT,CAWSRRESFTGELFF
TRBD2,TRBV2,.,TRBJ2-2,TGTGCCAGCAGCGTTAGCGGGGGCCGGAACACCGGGGAGCTGTTTTTT,CASSVSGGRNTGELFF
.,TRBV4-1,many,TRBJ1-2,TGCGCCAGCAGCCAAGAACGACAGACTTATGGCTACACCTTC,CASSQERQTYGYTF
TRBD2,TRBV5-5,many,TRBJ2-7,TGTGCCAGCAGCTTGGAGCGGGAGGGTTCCTACGAGCAGTACTTC,CASSLEREGSYEQYF
TRBD2,TRBV27,many,TRBJ2-7,TGTGCCAGCAGTTCCCCCTGGCGGGAGGGCTACGAGCAGTACTTC,CASSSPWREGYEQYF
.,TRBV5-5,.,TRBJ2-7,TGTGCCAGCAGCTTCGGTTCGCGCGAGCAGTACTTC,CASSFGSREQYF
.,TRBV11-2,.,TRBJ2-1,TGTGCCACCTCGTGGGCCTCCTACAATGAGCAGTTCTTC,CATSWASYNEQFF
TRBD1,TRBV2,many,TRBJ1-5,TGTGCCAGCAGTGGAGGGGGCGAAAGCAATCAGCCCCAGCATTTT,CASSGGGESNQPQHF
.,TRBV20-1,few,TRBJ2-7,TGCAGTGCTAGAGATACAGGTTTATCCTACGAGCAGTACTTC,CSARDTGLSYEQYF
.,TRBV7-9,many,TRBJ2-5,TGTGCCAGCAGCCCCTGGGACAAAGAGACCCAGTACTTC,CASSPWDKETQYF
.,TRBV11-2,few,TRBJ2-7,TGTGCCAGCAGCCCTGACAGGACCAGCTCCTACGAGCAGTACTTC,CASSPDRTSSYEQYF
.,TRBV7-2,.,TRBJ1-1,TGTGCCAGCAGCTTAGGACAGGCCAGGGCAGCTTTCTTT,CASSLGQARAAFF
.,TRBV12-3/TRBV12-4,many,TRBJ1-4,TGTGCCAGCAGTTTCGGGGGAAAACTGTTTTTT,CASSFGGKLFF
.,TRBV9,many,TRBJ2-2,TGTGCCAGCAGCAGGATGGACTCAAACACCGGGGAGCTGTTTTTT,CASSRMDSNTGELFF
.,TRBV12-3/TRBV12-4,many,TRBJ2-3,TGTGCCAGCAGTTTCCCCCCAGATACGCAGTATTTT,CASSFPPDTQYF
.,TRBV7-9,many,TRBJ2-1,TGTGCCAGCAGCCAAGACGCCCGCCCTTTCAATGAGCAGTTCTTC,CASSQDARPFNEQFF
.,TRBV7-8,.,TRBJ2-1,TGTGCCAGCAGCCTAGGGAAGAGCTCCTACAATGAGCAGTTCTTC,CASSLGKSSYNEQFF
.,TRBV25-1,.,TRBJ2-5,TGTGCCAGCAGTGCGGCCAGCGGTCCGGGGGAGACCCAGTACTTC,CASSAASGPGETQYF
TRBD2,TRBV11-3,few,TRBJ2-1,TGTGCCAGCAACCCTAGAGGTCTAGCGGGAGGCTACAATGAGCAGTTCTTC,CASNPRGLAGGYNEQFF
.,TRBV20-1,few,TRBJ2-7,TGCAGTGCTAGGGCCGTGTACTACGAGCAGTACTTC,CSARAVYYEQYF
.,TRBV6-5,.,TRBJ1-5,TGTGCCAGCAGTTCGTCGAGGGGAAGCCAGCCCCAGCATTTT,CASSSSRGSQPQHF
.,TRBV12-3/TRBV12-4,many,TRBJ2-2,TGTGCCAGCAGTCCAGGGACTTACACCGGGGAGCTGTTTTTT,CASSPGTYTGELFF
.,TRBV4-2,many,TRBJ2-3,TGTGCCAGCAGCCAAGACCTACTCACAGATACGCAGTATTTT,CASSQDLLTDTQYF
.,TRBV20-1,.,TRBJ2-2,TGCAGTACCCCTGGGACGGTCCCCGGGGAGCTGTTTTTT,CSTPGTVPGELFF
.,TRBV10-2,.,TRBJ1-4,TGCGCCAGCGGCCCCCGCGGGGCAACTAATGAAAAACTGTTTTTT,CASGPRGATNEKLFF
.,TRBV20-1,few,TRBJ2-2,TGCAGTGCTAGAGAACTTCGGAGAGCCACCGGGGAGCTGTTTTTT,CSARELRRATGELFF
TRBD2,TRBV5-4,.,TRBJ2-3,TGTGCCAGCAGCATAGGACTAGCGGACACAGATACGCAGTATTTT,CASSIGLADTDTQYF
.,TRBV6-1,many,TRBJ1-5,TGTGCCAGCAGCTCTGGACGGCTCAATCAGCCCCAGCATTTT,CASSSGRLNQPQHF
.,TRBV15,.,TRBJ1-4,TGTGCCACCAGCGGTGCCGGTGGGAAACTGTTTTTT,CATSGAGGKLFF
.,TRBV4-2,.,TRBJ2-5,TGTGCCAGCAGCTCCTCTGGCGGGGAGCAAGAGACCCAGTACTTC,CASSSSGGEQETQYF
TRBD2,TRBV5-6,many,TRBJ2-7,TGTGCCAGCAGCTTGGGACTAGCATCCTACGAGCAGTACTTC,CASSLGLASYEQYF
.,TRBV6-2/TRBV6-3,.,TRBJ2-5,TGTGCCAGCAGTTACTCGACGCCTATCCGGCGGTCCCAGTACTTC,CASSYSTPIRRSQYF
.,TRBV7-2,many,TRBJ1-1,TGTGCCAGCAAAGGGAACACTGAAGCTTTCTTT,CASKGNTEAFF
.,TRBV6-1,.,TRBJ1-2,TGTGCCAGCAGGGACAGCGGCGTGGTCTATGGCTACACCTTC,CASRDSGVVYGYTF
.,TRBV20-1,.,TRBJ2-3,TGCAGTGCTAACATAGATGGCACAGATACGCAGTATTTT,CSANIDGTDTQYF
TRBD1,TRBV4-3,many,TRBJ2-7,TGCGCCAGCAGCCAAGCCACCTATTCGACGGGACAGGGGAGGGTCGAGCAGTACTTC,CASSQATYSTGQGRVEQYF
.,TRBV30,few,TRBJ1-1,TGTGCCTGGGACCAGAACGGGAACACTGAAGCTTTCTTT,CAWDQNGNTEAFF
.,TRBV20-1,.,TRBJ1-2,TGCAGTGCTAGAGATCCAAGAGTGGAGGAGGAGGGCTACACCTTC,CSARDPRVEEEGYTF
.,TRBV7-9,many,TRBJ2-1,TGTGCCAGCAGCTTGGACGCTGGAGGGCAGTTCTTC,CASSLDAGGQFF
.,TRBV12-3/TRBV12-4,many,TRBJ1-2,TGTGCCAGCAGTTTATTAACACCTAACTATGGCTACACCTTC,CASSLLTPNYGYTF